What follows describes a single T cell receptor (beta chain). One end of the junction does not line up with germline, which may come from a read error. This entry is derived from a study of T cells in Graves' hyperthyroidism and ophthalmopathy. RNA transcripts gave rise to amplified TCR beta CDR3 regions. RT-PCR in the first round (using the HTBI primer set) targeted the TCR CDR3. MiXCR, applied by TCRdb to the multiplex PCR reads, yields one record per CDR3 protein. Here the sample spans hundreds of thousands of distinct CDR3 sequences, about 45% being singletons. Orbital computed tomography and thyroid ultrasound, together with serum TRAb and thyroxine and clinical symptoms, were used for diagnoses. This CDR3 comprises 14 residues. Germline-derived CDR1 and CDR2 are SGHTA and FQGTGA.

The chain joins TRBV7-3 to TRBJ2-7; 7 bases agree with TRBD1. This receptor was obtained from an adult man with Graves' disease, either hyperthyroidism or ophthalmopathy (not recorded which). Sequencing used peripheral blood or thyroid tissue (not recorded which). For the CDR3, the DNA is TGCGCCAGCAGCCAAGAGGGGGCAGGGGACGAGCAGTACTTC. As protein: CASSQEGAGDEQYF.